Following are 21 T cell receptor beta chains from one sample sequenced in a study of HIV-infected patients and healthy controls. Roughly three months, about 14 weeks, into antiretroviral therapy, follow-up blood was collected. The repertoire came from unfractionated whole blood and reflected all unsorted peripheral T cells. About 540 ng RNA was reverse transcribed with alpha and beta constant-region primers. Alpha and beta chain libraries were made separately by chain-specific third strand synthesis with multiplexing indices. TCRdb redid the calling of the 5' RACE reads with MiXCR, one entry per CDR3 protein. The data contain 6,500 to 10,000 distinct CDR3 sequences, 7.5% to 9.5% of them singletons. The specimen was blood, collected during antiretroviral therapy. The source is an adult with HIV infection.

This clonotype was seen at least ten times. The chain employs TRBV14 and TRBJ1-1, with unresolved D. V lost 2 bases and J 1 base, leaving 11 bases between the germline ends. The CDR3 consists of 15 residues. Germline V gene sequence: CDR1 SGHDN, CDR2 FVKESK. The CDR3 sequence: CASSQIVYGNTEAFF. The DNA of the CDR3 is TGTGCCAGCAGCCAAATCGTATATGGGAACACTGAAGCTTTCTTT.

By share, this clonotype ranks as medium-sized. The gene calls are TRBV7-8 and TRBJ2-5, with 7 bases fitting TRBD2. The CDR3 spans 13 residues. V gave up 10 bases and J gave up 9 bases; unmatched junction bases: 14. CDR1 and CDR2 (germline): SGHVS, FQNEAQ. The CDR3 spells CAIGEGQGRAQYF. In DNA, the CDR3 is TGTGCCATAGGCGAGGGCCAAGGGAGGGCCCAGTACTTC.

This clonotype was picked up many times. This rearrangement joins TRBV10-1 to TRBJ2-3; D possibly corresponds to TRBD1 (5 bases). Germline CDR1 is WNHNN and CDR2 is SYGVQD (reference sequence). Trimming stripped 3 bases from V and 4 bases from J, with 17 bases between. This CDR3 is built from 16 residues. The DNA for the CDR3 is TGCGCCAGCAGTGACGGACAATCGACTGGGGCAGATACGCAGTATTTT. Translated, it gives CASSDGQSTGADTQYF.

This clonotype has only a few counts. The rearrangement links TRBV18 to TRBJ1-6, with 7 nucleotides matching TRBD1. Germline CDR1 is KGHSH and CDR2 is LQKENI. There are 15 residues in the CDR3. V was clipped by 3 bases and J by 8 bases; unmatched bases: 7. In DNA, the CDR3 is TGTGCCAGCTCACCTCCCACAGGGGAGCATTCACCCCTCCACTTT. This gives the protein CASSPPTGEHSPLHF.

This chain connects TRBV6-1 to TRBJ1-1; D possibly corresponds to TRBD1 (5 bases). The CDR3 has 14 residues. Trimming took 5 bases from V and 4 from J, leaving 14 bases between them. Germline V gives CDR1 MNHNS, CDR2 SASEGT. The CDR3 DNA reads as TGTGCCAGCAGTCTAGGGACCGGGGGCACTGAAGCTTTCTTT. Amino acid sequence: CASSLGTGGTEAFF.

The rearrangement links TRBV20-1 to TRBJ1-1; tentatively, D is TRBD1 (6 bases). The V end lost 0 bases, the J end lost 1 base, and 9 bases lay between the germline ends. The CDR3 loop spans 14 amino acids. Germline assignment: CDR1 DFQATT and CDR2 SNEGSKA (reference sequence). The CDR3 loop is CSARDVTGNTEAFF. CDR3 coding DNA: TGCAGTGCTAGAGACGTGACAGGGAACACTGAAGCTTTCTTT.

About this clonotype itself: Being one base from a much bigger clone, this may be a read error. Without the conserved terminal phenylalanine or tryptophan, this CDR3 likely stems from a read error. The rearrangement links TRBV7-2 to TRBJ1-6; the D gene is possibly TRBD1 (5 bases). CDR3 size: 14 residues. Germline-derived CDR1 and CDR2 are SGHTA and FQGNSA. Trimming removed 6 bases at V and 6 bases at J, with 12 bases between. The CDR3 spells CASSLGLINSPLHL. CDR3 nucleotide sequence: TGTGCCAGCAGTTTGGGACTGATTAATTCACCCCTCCACCTT.

This clonotype was seen ten or more times. This chain joins TRBV9 and TRBJ2-7; 7 nucleotides match TRBD2. CDR1 SGDLS and CDR2 YYNGEE come from the germline V gene. The CDR3 consists of 14 residues. Trimming cost V 0 bases and J 4 bases; bases outside gene matches: 4. The DNA of the CDR3 is TGTGCCAGCAGCGTAGCGGGAGCGGGGTACGAGCAGTACTTC. Its translation: CASSVAGAGYEQYF.

This clonotype was found many times. V usage is TRBV10-3 and J usage is TRBJ2-3; 7 bases map to TRBD1. Germline V gene sequence: CDR1 ENHRY, CDR2 SYGVKD. The CDR3 is made up of 15 amino acids. Trimming cost V 7 bases and J 2 bases; bases outside gene matches: 9. The CDR3 DNA reads as TGTGCCATCACTCCGGGACAGTTAGACACAGATACGCAGTATTTT. Translating it yields CAITPGQLDTDTQYF.

This clonotype was recorded many times. The V and J genes are TRBV10-3 and TRBJ2-7, with TRBD1 matching 9 bases. The CDR3 consists of 16 residues. J gave up 5 bases and V 7 bases, and 15 bases lay outside the gene matches. Germline CDR1 reads ENHRY; CDR2 reads SYGVKD. The CDR3 bases are TGTGCCATCACCAACTTAAGACAGGGGGGGGCCGACGAGCAGTACTTC. Its translation is CAITNLRQGGADEQYF.

CDR3 sequence (DNA): TGTGCCAGCAGCAAAGGGAGGGGGCTCATGAACACTGAAGCTTTCTTT. It encodes CASSKGRGLMNTEAFF. This rearrangement joins TRBV21-1 to TRBJ1-1; no check of the table's D call, TRBD1, against the DNA was made. TRBV21-1 is annotated as a pseudogene. The CDR3 is made up of 16 amino acids.

This clonotype ranks as medium-sized (0.01 to 0.1%). The rearrangement uses TRBV6-5 and TRBJ2-7; D gene unclear. The V end lost 5 bases, the J end lost 2 bases, and 19 bases lay between the germline ends. The CDR3 extends over 16 amino acids. The germline gives CDR1 MNHEY, CDR2 SVGAGI. The CDR3 DNA is TGTGCCAGCAGTCCACCTCGACCGGGTTTGGCCTACGAGCAGTACTTC. This codes for CASSPPRPGLAYEQYF.

This clonotype was detected a few times. This chain uses TRBV5-1 with TRBJ2-5, with 9 bases identical to TRBD2. This CDR3 has 15 amino acids. Trimming took 2 bases from V and 2 from J; bases not matched to a gene: 4. In germline, CDR1 is SGHRS, CDR2 YFSETQ. CDR3 sequence: CASSFLTSGQETQYF. DNA for the CDR3: TGCGCCAGCAGCTTCTTGACTAGCGGTCAAGAGACCCAGTACTTC.

This clonotype was seen many times. This chain connects TRBV5-1 to TRBJ2-5; 13 nucleotides align to TRBD2. With 1 base clipped from V and 3 bases from J, the junction kept 12 bases outside the gene matches. CDR3 size: 19 residues. Germline values: CDR1 SGHRS, CDR2 YFSETQ. This chain's CDR3 is CASSLSRTSGSLWKETQYF. In DNA, the CDR3 is TGCGCCAGCAGCTTGTCCCGGACTAGCGGGAGTCTTTGGAAAGAGACCCAGTACTTC.

This clonotype was recorded at least ten times. The chain couples TRBV5-1 to TRBJ2-5, with TRBD2 matching 8 bases. CDR3 length equals 14 residues. V trimming: 7 bases; J trimming: 4 bases; junction bases outside the gene matches: 9. CDR1 and CDR2 (germline): SGHRS, YFSETQ. CDR3 nucleotide sequence: TGCGCCAGCCGACGGGAGGGCCTTGGAGAGACCCAGTACTTC. Its protein product is CASRREGLGETQYF. Combining the CDR3 with reference TRBV5-1 and TRBJ2-5 gives the whole variable domain KAGVTQTPRYLIKTRGQQVTLSCSPISGHRSVSWYQQTPGQGLQFLFEYFSETQRNKGNFPGRFSGRQFSNSRSEMNVSTLELGDSALYLCASRREGLGETQYFGPGTRLLVL.

The gene calls are TRBV19 and TRBJ1-1; 7 bases line up with TRBD1. CDR3 length equals 15 residues. With 7 bases clipped from V and 1 base from J, the junction kept 9 bases outside the gene matches. CDR1 and CDR2 from the germline V gene are LNHDA and SQIVND (reference sequence). The CDR3 region is CASKPTGVENTEAFF. Here the CDR3 DNA reads TGTGCCAGTAAACCAACAGGGGTGGAGAACACTGAAGCTTTCTTT.

A few counts support this clonotype. V and J are TRBV12-3 or TRBV12-4 and TRBJ2-1; 7 nucleotides line up with TRBD1. The V and J ends lost 3 bases and 4 bases, in that order; junction bases with no gene match: 3. CDR3 length: 14 amino acids. The CDR3 DNA reads as TGTGCCAGCAGTTTGGGGACAGAATACAATGAGCAGTTCTTC. Encoded protein: CASSLGTEYNEQFF.

There are many counts of this clonotype. The chain employs TRBV20-1 and TRBJ1-3; D is unclear. The germline V gene has CDR1 DFQATT and CDR2 SNEGSKA (reference sequence). The CDR3 covers 16 residues. V was trimmed by 3 bases and J by 0 bases, leaving 15 bases between them. CDR3 sequence reads: CSARLSGGNSGNTIYF. The CDR3 nucleotides are TGCAGTGCTAGGCTCTCTGGTGGGAACTCTGGAAACACCATATATTTT.

Ten or more counts support this clonotype. The gene calls are TRBV20-1 and TRBJ1-3; D remains unclear. The V gene's germline CDR1 is DFQATT and CDR2 SNEGSKA (reference sequence). Trimming shortened V by 4 bases and J by 4 bases, and 17 bases separated the two germline ends. CDR3 length equals 15 residues. CDR3 region: CSATRLVAAGNTIYF. Written as DNA, the CDR3 is TGCAGTGCTACCCGATTGGTCGCCGCGGGAAACACCATATATTTT.

This clonotype came up many times. The chain couples TRBV14 to TRBJ2-5; D is uncertain. The CDR3 covers 14 residues. The germline V and J ends were trimmed by 3 bases and 4 bases, with 12 bases remaining between them. Germline-derived CDR1 and CDR2 are SGHDN and FVKESK. CDR3 nucleotide sequence: TGTGCCAGCAGCCAGGTGGGGTTTGGAGAGACCCAGTACTTC. This encodes CASSQVGFGETQYF.

The chain joins TRBV7-2 to TRBJ1-2; TRBD1 might be the D (6 bases). Germline-derived CDR1 and CDR2 are SGHTA and FQGNSA. The length of the CDR3 is 14 residues. The V end lost 6 bases, the J end lost 4 bases, and 15 bases lay between the germline ends. The CDR3 bases are TGTGCCAGCAGAGGGGGACCACTGGCCTATGGCTACACCTTC. This gives the protein CASRGGPLAYGYTF.